This TCR beta chain originates from a study of OX40 agonist ivuxolimab in advanced cancers. For the study at large: The patients got ivuxolimab, which is an agonistic anti-OX40 (CD134) antibody. In three patients, partial responses were observed, one with hepatocellular carcinoma and two with cutaneous melanoma. From about 20 to 80 years was the age range, with a mean of around 60 years, and about 83% were male.

The CDR3 is made up of 16 amino acids. V was cut by 0 bases and J by 3 bases, with 14 bases left in between. CDR1 ENHRY and CDR2 SYGVKD come from the germline V gene. Assay used: immunoSEQ multiplex PCR; TCRdb lists only in-frame clones, some missing. The sample carries roughly 49,000 clones, about 86% recorded once. The sequences come from CD4+ or CD8+ T cells sorted from blood, collected in a trial of the OX40 agonist ivuxolimab. V gene TRBV10-3 combines with J gene TRBJ1-2; D is unclear. The clonotype comes from an adult with an advanced solid tumor such as melanoma, head and neck, liver or kidney cancer. CDR3 in DNA: TGTGCCATCAGTGAGTCGGTTGGACGCAATCACTATGGCTACACCTTC. It yields the protein CAISESVGRNHYGYTF.